The 6 T cell receptor beta chains presented below share a single source sample, sequenced in a study of T cell clonality in common variable immunodeficiency. General study points: Common variable immunodeficiency TCR beta sequences reportedly had fewer deletions and N-nucleotide insertions.

Method: immunoSEQ multiplex PCR; TCRdb's copy keeps in-frame clones and lacks some. The table lists about 33,000 clones, with no singletons. Their antigens are not known. Sequencing input: peripheral blood mononuclear cells. The source of these receptors is a human donor with common variable immunodeficiency.

This clone was seen at least ten times. The CDR3 end falls 3 residues outside the read, so it is completed with the germline J gene. The V gene is TRBV7-2, the J gene TRBJ2-3, with 8 bases lining up with TRBD2. The J segment lost 2 bases and the V segment lost 3 bases, leaving 1 base of the junction unmatched. This CDR3 region has 14 residues. CDR1 and CDR2 (germline): SGHTA, FQGNSA. The covered CDR3 bases are TGTGCCAGCAGCTTCGGACTAGCCACAGATACG. The encoded protein is CASSFGLATDT. The CDR3 in full is CASSFGLATDTQYF.

This clone was seen repeatedly, ten times or more. The read ends 3 residues before the CDR3 terminus; that terminus is restored from the germline J gene. The genes are TRBV11-3 and TRBJ2-7, with D unclear. There are 12 residues in the CDR3. Germline-derived CDR1 and CDR2 are SGHNT and YENEEA. V lost 5 bases, J lost 4 bases, and 9 bases lay in between. CDR3 protein: CASSPDMYEQYF. CDR3 DNA (partial): TGTGCCAGCAGCCCTGACATGTACGAG. The whole variable domain, filled in from reference TRBV11-3 and TRBJ2-7, reads EAGVVQSPRYKIIEKKQPVAFWCNPISGHNTLYWYLQNLGQGPELLIRYENEEAVDDSQLPKDRFSAERLKGVDSTLKIQPAELGDSAVYLCASSPDMYEQYFGPGTRLTVT.

This clone was counted a few times. The read gets to within 3 residues of the CDR3 end, and the germline J gene fills in the rest. The J gene is TRBJ2-3, the V gene TRBV19, with D perhaps TRBD2 (7 bases). Germline V gene sequence: CDR1 LNHDA, CDR2 SQIVND (reference sequence). V was cut by 4 bases and J by 4 bases, with 18 bases left in between. The CDR3 covers 16 residues. The CDR3 reads CASSSSGGHGPDTQYF. CDR3 DNA (partial): TGTGCCAGTAGTAGCTCGGGGGGACATGGGCCAGATACG.

This clone came up many times. The sequenced fragment ends 3 residues before the CDR3 boundary, so the rest is inferred from the germline J gene. The genes are TRBV30 and TRBJ1-5; 7 nucleotides match TRBD1. The germline V gene has CDR1 GTSNPN and CDR2 SVGIG (reference sequence). This CDR3 has 13 residues. J lost 0 bases, V lost 5 bases, and 1 base had no gene match. The covered CDR3 bases are TGTGCCTGGGGACAGGCTAGCAATCAGCCC. Translated, it gives CAWGQASNQP. In full, the CDR3 reads CAWGQASNQPQHF.

As to this clone: From the germline J gene comes the end of the CDR3, since the read stops 3 residues before it. This chain joins TRBV19 and TRBJ2-1; possibly TRBD2 for D (6 bases). Germline V lookup: CDR1 LNHDA, CDR2 SQIVND (reference sequence). This CDR3 is 16 amino acids long. Trimming left V 7 bases short and J 1 base short, with 17 bases between. The CDR3 sequence: CASMDGWGVSYNEQFF. Partial CDR3 DNA: TGTGCCAGTATGGACGGGTGGGGGGTTTCCTACAATGAG.

Points on this clone: Sequencing ends 3 residues short of the CDR3 end; the germline J gene provides the rest. The V gene is TRBV19, the J gene TRBJ1-5; D is unresolved. The length of the CDR3 is 16 residues. Germline V gene lookup returns CDR1 LNHDA and CDR2 SQIVND (reference sequence). The germline V and J ends were trimmed by 2 bases and 4 bases, with 15 bases remaining between them. The CDR3 DNA, read in part, is TGTGCCAGTAGTATAATACGGGGTGAGGGAAATCAGCCC. Residues: CASSIIRGEGNQP. In full, the CDR3 reads CASSIIRGEGNQPQHF.